The T cell receptor beta chain under discussion was sequenced for a study of T cell repertoires in cytomegalovirus infection. Overall study: Indications came from public TCR beta signatures; they pointed to CMV infection and to a matching HLA type. Study-level findings and limits: Totalled public TCR beta family frequency picked out people who carried CMV plus the relevant HLA.

Concerning this clonotype itself: Its cognate antigen is unknown.

TCRdb processed the reads anew with MiXCR; each CDR3 protein has one entry. The sample has some 270,000 distinct CDR3 sequences, approximately 22% seen once; the top ten hold approximately 19%. Trimming took 6 bases from V and 4 from J, leaving 12 bases between them. CDR3 size: 14 residues. Germline V gene data show CDR1 as ENHRY and CDR2 as SYGVKD. The TCR was taken from a human donor in good health (CMV status not recorded). Some clones in this sample may be carry-over from other donors' samples. The chain is built from TRBV10-3 and TRBJ2-2; a weak D match, TRBD1 (5 bases). This material consisted of cultured PBMCs, taken from culture after CMV antigen stimulation. Here the CDR3 DNA reads TGTGCCATCAGAAGGGAAGACAGCACCGGGGAGCTGTTTTTT. It is translated as CAIRREDSTGELFF.